The 25 T cell receptor beta chains presented below share a single source sample, sequenced in a study of a mutant IDH1 vaccine in newly diagnosed glioma. Their antigen targets remain unknown. TCRdb keeps only in-frame clones here, not all; method: immunoSEQ multiplex PCR. The sample holds about 50,000 clones, about 80% seen once. As for time point: week 5, during vaccination. Topical imiquimod accompanied each vaccine dose, which consisted of 300 ug of mutant IDH1 20-mer peptide. This sample comprised PBMCs, obtained from a glioma patient whose treatment included an IDH1 peptide vaccine. The receptors derive from a woman aged 45-65 years with glioma.

The chain has TRBV15 and TRBJ1-5, with a possible D match to TRBD1 (6 bases). This CDR3 region has 17 residues. V was shortened by 1 base and J by 2 bases, with 15 bases between the two germline ends. Germline V gene sequence: CDR1 LNHNV, CDR2 YYDKDF (reference sequence). CDR3 DNA: TGTGCCACCAGCAGAGGGAAACAGGGATCAGGCAATCAGCCCCAGCATTTT. This gives the protein CATSRGKQGSGNQPQHF. The complete variable domain, with remaining parts taken from reference TRBV15 and TRBJ1-5, reads DAMVIQNPRYQVTQFGKPVTLSCSQTLNHNVMYWYQQKSSQAPKLLFHYYDKDFNNEADTPDNFQSRRPNTSFCFLDIRSPGLGDTAMYLCATSRGKQGSGNQPQHFGDGTRLSIL.

This chain connects TRBV7-8 to TRBJ2-3; perhaps TRBD2 as D (5 bases). Trimming took off 5 bases at V and 2 bases at J, with 11 bases between the two ends. CDR1 and CDR2 from the germline V gene are SGHVS and FQNEAQ. The CDR3 covers 14 residues. CDR3 sequence: CASSPAETTDTQYF. The CDR3 DNA reads as TGTGCCAGCAGCCCAGCGGAGACCACAGATACGCAGTATTTT.

The chain links TRBV11-3 to TRBJ2-5, with D unresolved. This CDR3 has 15 amino acids. Trimming removed 5 bases at V and 5 bases at J, with 18 bases between. Germline CDR1 and CDR2: SGHNT and YENEEA. The CDR3 reads CASSLRDSPRETQYF. The CDR3 DNA is TGTGCCAGCAGCCTCAGAGATAGCCCACGGGAGACCCAGTACTTC.

The chain is built from TRBV19 and TRBJ2-7, with D possibly matching TRBD1 (5 bases). Trimming removed 4 bases from V and 5 bases from J, with 15 bases in between. Germline assignment: CDR1 LNHDA and CDR2 SQIVND (reference sequence). There are 14 residues in the CDR3. CDR3 region: CASSSFNRFNEQYF. CDR3 coding DNA: TGTGCCAGTAGTAGTTTCAACAGGTTCAACGAGCAGTACTTC.

J is TRBJ1-4 and V is TRBV13; D is possibly TRBD1 (6 bases). The germline V gene encodes CDR1 PRHDT and CDR2 FYEKMQ (reference sequence). This CDR3 is built from 18 residues. V was trimmed by 3 bases and J by 1 base, leaving 18 bases between them. DNA of the CDR3: TGTGCCAGCAGCTTCTCCCGCCAGGGGAAAAGAACTAATGAAAAACTGTTTTTT. It is translated as CASSFSRQGKRTNEKLFF.

The gene calls are TRBV5-1 and TRBJ2-1, with TRBD2 matching 12 bases. Germline V gives CDR1 SGHRS, CDR2 YFSETQ. J was trimmed by 2 bases and V by 4 bases; bases with no gene match: 7. This CDR3 contains 17 residues. The CDR3 loop is CASSPTSGGLTYNEQFF. The CDR3 DNA follows: TGCGCCAGCAGCCCGACTAGCGGGGGTTTAACCTACAATGAGCAGTTCTTC.

The chain couples TRBV5-6 to TRBJ2-3, with TRBD1 as a possible D gene (6 bases). Trimming shortened V by 0 bases and J by 0 bases, and 14 bases separated the two germline ends. The CDR3 loop spans 17 amino acids. Germline V gives CDR1 SGHDT, CDR2 YYEEEE. CDR3 DNA: TGTGCCAGCAGCTTGGTCGATTTGGGGGCGAGCACAGATACGCAGTATTTT. Translation gives CASSLVDLGASTDTQYF.

The chain uses TRBV6-1 and TRBJ2-3, with 9 nucleotides matching TRBD2. From germline, CDR1 is MNHNS and CDR2 SASEGT. This CDR3 contains 15 residues. Unmatched junction bases numbered 2, after V lost 2 bases and J lost 2 bases. The CDR3, as DNA: TGTGCCAGCAGTGAAATAGCGGGGGCCACAGATACGCAGTATTTT. This translates into CASSEIAGATDTQYF.

This clone has just one count. This chain uses TRBV5-4 with TRBJ2-1; D remains unclear. CDR1 is SGHNT and CDR2 is YYREEE in the germline V gene (reference sequence). CDR3 length: 15 amino acids. V dropped 1 base and J dropped 2 bases, with 10 bases sitting between them. The CDR3 region is CASSLMSVPYNEQFF. The CDR3 DNA reads TGTGCCAGCAGCTTGATGTCAGTCCCCTACAATGAGCAGTTCTTC.

The V and J genes are TRBV7-2 and TRBJ2-3; D may be TRBD1 or TRBD2 (5 bases each). The CDR3 runs 14 residues. CDR1 is SGHTA and CDR2 is FQGNSA in the germline V gene. V was shortened by 2 bases and J by 4 bases, with 10 bases between the two germline ends. The CDR3 region has the DNA TGTGCCAGCAGCTTAAACGGGGCCCCAGATACGCAGTATTTT. Its protein product is CASSLNGAPDTQYF.

V usage is TRBV28 and J usage is TRBJ2-7; TRBD2 might be the D (7 bases). Germline V gene lookup returns CDR1 MDHEN and CDR2 SYDVKM. The CDR3 sequence is 15 residues long. Trimming took 3 bases from V and 4 from J, leaving 16 bases between them. The CDR3 spells CASSFSRAGAYEQYF. CDR3 nucleotides: TGTGCCAGCAGTTTCTCGAGGGCGGGGGCTTACGAGCAGTACTTC.

The gene calls are TRBV6-5 and TRBJ1-6; 8 bases line up with TRBD1. Trimming took 6 bases from V and 7 from J; bases not matched to a gene: 5. Germline values: CDR1 MNHEY, CDR2 SVGAGI. This CDR3 has 14 residues. The CDR3 here is CASSYRGSNSPLHF. CDR3 nucleotide sequence: TGTGCCAGCAGCTACAGGGGGTCGAATTCACCCCTCCACTTT.

The V call is TRBV5-1, the J call TRBJ2-3; a weak D match, TRBD1 (5 bases). Per germline, CDR1 SGHRS and CDR2 YFSETQ. The ends were cut back, 3 bases at V and 0 bases at J, with 11 bases in the middle. The CDR3 has 15 amino acids. This chain's CDR3 is CASSSAGSSTDTQYF. In DNA, the CDR3 is TGCGCCAGCAGCTCGGCAGGGTCCAGCACAGATACGCAGTATTTT.

The chain links TRBV5-6 to TRBJ1-2; D is perhaps TRBD1 (6 bases). CDR3 size: 17 residues. The V end lost 4 bases, the J end lost 4 bases, and 23 bases lay between the germline ends. Germline V gives CDR1 SGHDT, CDR2 YYEEEE. CDR3 coding DNA: TGTGCCAGCAGCCCGGAGGGGCGGACAGTGAAGATCTATGGCTACACCTTC. Its translation is CASSPEGRTVKIYGYTF.

This clone is a singleton in its sample. The chain links TRBV7-2 to TRBJ1-5, with D possibly being TRBD1 (5 bases). The CDR3 length is 15 residues. Between the trimmed V and J ends, which lost 6 bases and 0 bases, there was a span of 12 bases. From germline, CDR1 is SGHTA and CDR2 FQGNSA. Here the CDR3 reads CASSPGPSSNQPQHF. The DNA for the CDR3 is TGTGCCAGCAGTCCAGGGCCCTCTAGCAATCAGCCCCAGCATTTT. The whole variable domain, remainder taken from reference TRBV7-2 and TRBJ1-5, is GAGVSQSPSNKVTEKGKDVELRCDPISGHTALYWYRQSLGQGLEFLIYFQGNSAPDKSGLPSDRFSAERTGGSVSTLTIQRTQQEDSAVYLCASSPGPSSNQPQHFGDGTRLSIL.

This clone was seen a few times. J is TRBJ1-1 and V is TRBV5-4; D is uncertain. This CDR3 has 14 residues. Germline V lookup: CDR1 SGHNT, CDR2 YYREEE (reference sequence). Trimming pared 4 bases from V and 1 base from J, leaving 11 bases between. CDR3 amino acids: CASSPMDGNTEAFF. CDR3 coding DNA: TGTGCCAGCAGCCCCATGGATGGGAACACTGAAGCTTTCTTT.

The chain recombines TRBV30 with TRBJ1-6, with unresolved D. The CDR3 sequence is 15 residues long. Trimming took 0 bases from V and 0 from J, leaving 6 bases between them. Per germline, CDR1 GTSNPN and CDR2 SVGIG (reference sequence). The CDR3 nucleotides read TGTGCCTGGAGTGTAGGCGGCTCCTATAATTCACCCCTCCACTTT. Its translation is CAWSVGGSYNSPLHF.

This clone showed up just a few times. The rearrangement links TRBV19 to TRBJ1-1; 7 nucleotides align to TRBD1. After removal of 7 bases from V and 3 bases from J, the junction contained 8 bases not matched to a gene. CDR3 length: 14 amino acids. Germline lookup yields CDR1 LNHDA and CDR2 SQIVND (reference sequence). The CDR3 reads CASTPDRAYTEAFF. The CDR3 DNA sequence: TGTGCCAGTACCCCCGACAGGGCCTACACTGAAGCTTTCTTT. The full variable domain, rest sourced from reference TRBV19 and TRBJ1-1, is DGGITQSPKYLFRKEGQNVTLSCEQNLNHDAMYWYRQDPGQGLRLIYYSQIVNDFQKGDIAEGYSVSREKKESFPLTVTSAQKNPTAFYLCASTPDRAYTEAFFGQGTRLTVV.

The chain combines TRBV5-6 with TRBJ1-4, with a possible D match to TRBD1 (6 bases). The CDR3 runs 15 residues. Germline lookup yields CDR1 SGHDT and CDR2 YYEEEE. Trimming removed 7 bases from V and 2 bases from J, with 15 bases in between. CDR3 in amino acids: CASGPRGTTNEKLFF. In DNA form, the CDR3 reads TGTGCCAGCGGACCGAGGGGGACTACTAATGAAAAACTGTTTTTT.

This chain joins TRBV7-8 and TRBJ2-1; a possible D gene is TRBD2 (6 bases). The CDR3 sequence is 16 residues long. Trimming stripped 2 bases from V and 0 bases from J, with 11 bases between. Germline V gene lookup returns CDR1 SGHVS and CDR2 FQNEAQ. The CDR3 here is CASSLQEGNSYNEQFF. The CDR3 nucleotides are TGTGCCAGCAGCTTACAGGAGGGGAACTCCTACAATGAGCAGTTCTTC.

The chain recombines TRBV4-3 with TRBJ2-3, with D perhaps being TRBD1 or TRBD2 (5 bases each). The CDR3 spans 13 residues. V dropped 2 bases and J dropped 6 bases, with 9 bases sitting between them. In germline, CDR1 is LGHNA, CDR2 YSLEER. CDR3 in DNA: TGCGCCAGCAGCCAACGTTGGGGGGATACGCAGTATTTT. This codes for CASSQRWGDTQYF.

The V call is TRBV6-5, the J call TRBJ1-1; tentatively, D is TRBD1 (5 bases). CDR3 size: 14 residues. V lost 4 bases, J lost 4 bases, and 13 bases lay in between. Germline V gene lookup returns CDR1 MNHEY and CDR2 SVGAGI. CDR3: CASSFGTRSTEAFF. CDR3 coding DNA: TGTGCCAGCAGTTTCGGGACGCGGAGCACTGAAGCTTTCTTT.

The chain recombines TRBV5-4 with TRBJ2-2; D not certain. Trimming took off 3 bases at V and 5 bases at J, with 11 bases between the two ends. The CDR3 spans 14 residues. The germline V gene encodes CDR1 SGHNT and CDR2 YYREEE (reference sequence). The CDR3 protein is CASSSISGTGELFF. The CDR3 DNA reads TGTGCCAGCAGCTCAATCTCCGGTACCGGGGAGCTGTTTTTT.

This clone appeared a few times. V gene TRBV10-3 combines with J gene TRBJ1-5; no firm D call. Germline V gene data show CDR1 as ENHRY and CDR2 as SYGVKD. The CDR3 loop spans 13 amino acids. V shed 0 bases and J shed 9 bases, with 9 bases lying between them. The CDR3 region has the DNA TGTGCCATCAGTGAGTCTTTGTCGGGGCCCCAGCATTTT. Amino acids: CAISESLSGPQHF.

The J gene is TRBJ1-2, the V gene TRBV19, with 8 bases fitting TRBD1. The germline gives CDR1 LNHDA, CDR2 SQIVND (reference sequence). This CDR3 comprises 13 residues. With V trimmed by 4 bases and J by 7 bases, 5 bases remained unmatched. The CDR3 reads CASSNRDRIGYTF. The CDR3 nucleotides read TGTGCCAGTAGTAACCGGGACAGGATTGGCTACACCTTC.